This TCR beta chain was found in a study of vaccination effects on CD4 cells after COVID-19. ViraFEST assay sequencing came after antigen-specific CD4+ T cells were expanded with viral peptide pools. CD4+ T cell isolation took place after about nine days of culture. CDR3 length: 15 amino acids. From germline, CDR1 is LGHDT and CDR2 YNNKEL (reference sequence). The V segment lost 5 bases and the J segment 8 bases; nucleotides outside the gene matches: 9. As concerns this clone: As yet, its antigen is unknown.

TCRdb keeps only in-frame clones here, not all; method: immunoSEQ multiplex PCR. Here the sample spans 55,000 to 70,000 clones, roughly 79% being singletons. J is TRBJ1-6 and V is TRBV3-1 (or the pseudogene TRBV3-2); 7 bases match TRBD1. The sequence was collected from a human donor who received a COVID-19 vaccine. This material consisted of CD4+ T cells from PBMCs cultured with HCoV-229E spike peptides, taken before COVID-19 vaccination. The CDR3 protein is CASSFTGQGDSPLHF. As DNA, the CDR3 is TGTGCCAGCAGCTTCACCGGGCAGGGGGATTCACCCCTCCACTTT.